The present T cell receptor (beta chain) was sequenced within a study of T cell responses to AZD1222 COVID-19 vaccine. Notes on the study in general: Every sample of the repertoires postdated the peak T cell response.

Some clones are missing from TCRdb's copy, which holds only in-frame ones; the method was immunoSEQ multiplex PCR. This table has about 89,000 clones, around nine tenths appearing once. The CDR3 covers 13 residues. Per the germline V gene, CDR1 is SGHVS and CDR2 is FNYEAQ. Trimming removed 2 bases at V and 1 base at J, with 5 bases between. This clone turned up a few times. The antigen is undetermined. The chain combines TRBV7-6 with TRBJ1-1; the D is unclear. The receptor's source is an adult who received the AZD1222 COVID-19 vaccine. The source was peripheral blood, collected 28 days after the second AZD1222 dose. CDR3 nucleotide sequence: TGTGCCAGCAGCTTATCTTGGAACACTGAAGCTTTCTTT. Protein: CASSLSWNTEAFF.